This T cell receptor beta chain was profiled in a study of response to subunit inactivated influenza vaccine. Overall study results and limits: There was a suggestion from the authors that each seasonal influenza vaccination recruits few new T cells.

TCRdb processed the RT-PCR reads anew with MiXCR; each CDR3 protein has one entry. Here the sample spans 500,000 to 600,000 distinct CDR3 sequences, approximately 10% being singletons. Germline V gives CDR1 SGHRS, CDR2 YFSETQ. CDR3 length: 15 residues. V was clipped by 4 bases and J by 3 bases; unmatched bases: 5. This clonotype came up many times. Its antigen is not identified. This sample also appeared in a second study, on T cells expressing NK-cell markers. In that study: It was by 5'RACE template switching with UMIs that TCR beta cDNA was made.

This material consisted of PBMCs from blood, taken on the day of vaccination. This TCR came from a man between 50 and 59 years old who received an inactivated influenza vaccine. This chain joins TRBV5-1 and TRBJ2-1; 9 bases map to TRBD2. CDR3 DNA: TGCGCCAGCAGCAGGATAGCGGGAGTCTACAATGAGCAGTTCTTC. Protein sequence: CASSRIAGVYNEQFF.